Listed here are 21 T cell receptor beta chains from one sample, sequenced in a study of regulatory T cells in long-lasting Graves disease. Both iRepertoire HTBI primers and Arm-PCR of CDR3 regions were used to build the TCR beta libraries. TCRdb reanalysed the multiplex PCR reads using MiXCR and keeps one entry per CDR3 protein. The sample shows over 500,000 distinct CDR3 sequences, roughly a sixth of them seen only once. As for time point: newly diagnosed GD, antithyroid drugs for less than 3 months. Preparation of the TCR library used RNA extracted from PBMCs. These data were also reused for a study on T cells in Graves' hyperthyroidism and ophthalmopathy.

This material consisted of peripheral blood mononuclear cells (PBMCs), taken at new diagnosis, from a patient treated with antithyroid drugs. The receptor set was obtained from a man younger than 35 with Graves disease.

This clonotype was counted only a few times. CDR3 DNA: TGCAGCGTTGGTATCTTGGACAGGGCTAACTATGGCTACACCTTC. Translating gives CSVGILDRANYGYTF. This sequence joins TRBV29-1 and TRBJ1-2, with TRBD1 identical over 8 bases. Germline values: CDR1 SQVTM, CDR2 ANQGSEA. With 4 bases clipped from V and 0 bases from J, the junction kept 7 bases outside the gene matches. The CDR3 extends over 15 amino acids.

The chain recombines TRBV2 with TRBJ2-7, with 10 bases identical to TRBD1. Per germline, CDR1 SNHLY and CDR2 FYNNEI. The CDR3 sequence is 12 residues long. J lost 6 bases, V lost 8 bases, and 4 bases had no gene match. In DNA, the CDR3 is TGTGCCAGCCGGGACAGGGGTCCCGAGCAGTACTTC. Encoded protein: CASRDRGPEQYF.

At least ten counts were recorded for this clonotype. The V and J genes are TRBV3-1 and TRBJ1-1, with D unresolved. Germline lookup yields CDR1 LGHDT and CDR2 YNNKEL (reference sequence). The CDR3 runs to 14 residues. V lost 2 bases and J 4 bases, leaving 11 bases between the germline ends. CDR3 residues: CASSQSRWGTEAFF. CDR3 bases: TGTGCCAGCAGCCAAAGCCGGTGGGGCACTGAAGCTTTCTTT.

At least ten counts were recorded for this clonotype. This chain joins TRBV7-9 and TRBJ2-7; 12 bases align to TRBD1. CDR3 size: 16 residues. From germline, CDR1 is SEHNR and CDR2 FQNEAQ (reference sequence). With V trimmed by 5 bases and J by 6 bases, 11 bases remained unmatched. The CDR3 bases are TGTGCCAGCAGCACGGCTCCGGGACAGGGGGCTTTCGAGCAGTACTTC. Residues: CASSTAPGQGAFEQYF.

The chain has TRBV18 and TRBJ1-5; maybe TRBD1 (6 bases). Trimming cost V 0 bases and J 4 bases, with 16 bases left between them. The germline V gene has CDR1 KGHSH and CDR2 LQKENI. CDR3 length: 17 residues. CDR3 nucleotide sequence: TGTGCCAGCTCACCACCGGTGGGGGGGACAAATAATCAGCCCCAGCATTTT. It yields the protein CASSPPVGGTNNQPQHF.

This clonotype was seen ten or more times. The chain is built from TRBV5-1 and TRBJ1-1; D gene unclear. V lost 4 bases and J lost 1, with 14 bases in between. Per germline, CDR1 SGHRS and CDR2 YFSETQ. The CDR3 has 15 amino acids. As DNA, the CDR3 is TGCGCCAGCAGCCGGAGCTCCTCCGAGAACACTGAAGCTTTCTTT. It is translated as CASSRSSSENTEAFF.

This clonotype was recorded at least ten times. CDR3: CASSLSAGRVNTEAFF. Written as DNA, the CDR3 is TGTGCCAGCAGCTTAAGTGCCGGCAGAGTGAACACTGAAGCTTTCTTT. The chain uses TRBV7-3 and TRBJ1-1; D uncertain. This CDR3 is 16 amino acids long. Germline values: CDR1 SGHTA, CDR2 FQGTGA. With 1 base removed from V and 0 bases from J, the gap between germline ends came to 12 bases.

This clonotype has more than one count but fewer than ten. The chain couples TRBV7-3 to TRBJ1-5; tentatively, D is TRBD1 (5 bases). The CDR3 has 13 amino acids. Trimming took off 5 bases at V and 4 bases at J, with 9 bases between the two ends. Germline V gene lookup returns CDR1 SGHTA and CDR2 FQGTGA. In DNA form, the CDR3 reads TGTGCCAGCAGCAACGACAGAAATCAGCCCCAGCATTTT. Its protein is CASSNDRNQPQHF.

At least ten counts were recorded for this clonotype. The chain uses TRBV12-3 or TRBV12-4 and TRBJ2-1, with 11 bases aligning to TRBD2. J was trimmed by 5 bases and V by 4 bases; bases with no gene match: 7. The CDR3 runs 16 residues. The CDR3 nucleotides read TGTGCCAGCAGTTGGGGGATAGCGGGAGGGAACAATGAGCAGTTCTTC. It yields the protein CASSWGIAGGNNEQFF.

This clonotype was picked up many times. V is TRBV6-2 or TRBV6-3 and J is TRBJ2-7; a weak D match, TRBD1 (5 bases). Germline CDR1 is MNHEY and CDR2 is SVGEGT. Trimming pared 8 bases from V and 6 bases from J, leaving 17 bases between. CDR3 length: 13 amino acids. The CDR3, as DNA: TGTGCCAGCCCAAGCTACCAGGGTAGCGAGCAGTACTTC. This translates into CASPSYQGSEQYF.

This clonotype was counted many times. This sequence joins TRBV5-1 and TRBJ2-3, with D perhaps TRBD1 (5 bases). Trimming took 3 bases from V and 1 from J, leaving 15 bases between them. This CDR3 is built from 16 residues. Germline-derived CDR1 and CDR2 are SGHRS and YFSETQ. The CDR3 DNA follows: TGCGCCAGCAGCTACCCAGGCAGGGCGGGCACAGATACGCAGTATTTT. Translating it yields CASSYPGRAGTDTQYF.

The chain employs TRBV7-8 and TRBJ2-2; 14 nucleotides match TRBD2. CDR3 length equals 19 residues. CDR1 and CDR2 (germline): SGHVS, FQNEAQ. V trimming: 0 bases; J trimming: 6 bases; junction bases outside the gene matches: 9. This CDR3 reads CASSLAYGTSGSNPGELFF. Written as DNA, the CDR3 is TGTGCCAGCAGCTTAGCGTATGGGACTAGCGGGAGTAATCCCGGGGAGCTGTTTTTT.

The chain has TRBV5-1 and TRBJ1-1, with unresolved D. Between the trimmed V and J ends, which lost 0 bases and 4 bases, there was a span of 10 bases. CDR1 is SGHRS, CDR2 YFSETQ, per germline. This CDR3 has 14 residues. Here the CDR3 DNA reads TGCGCCAGCAGCTTGGAGGGAATCGGCACTGAAGCTTTCTTT. It specifies CASSLEGIGTEAFF.

This clonotype was seen ten or more times. The gene calls are TRBV18 and TRBJ2-1; 9 bases map to TRBD2. CDR3 length equals 13 residues. The junction had 3 bases not matched to a gene; V was cut back by 7 bases and J by 5 bases. Per germline, CDR1 KGHSH and CDR2 LQKENI. CDR3 bases: TGTGCCAGCTTGGCTAGCGGGAACAATGAGCAGTTCTTC. Translated, it gives CASLASGNNEQFF.

The table lists this clonotype with a few counts. The chain recombines TRBV7-9 with TRBJ1-5, with D unclear. This CDR3 region has 15 residues. Germline CDR1 reads SEHNR; CDR2 reads FQNEAQ (reference sequence). Trimming took 4 bases from V and 4 from J, leaving 14 bases between them. This CDR3 reads CASSSSKSINQPQHF. As DNA, the CDR3 is TGTGCCAGCAGCTCCTCCAAAAGTATAAATCAGCCCCAGCATTTT.

A word on this clonotype: Just one base apart from a much larger clone, this may be a read error. This chain links TRBV5-1 with TRBJ2-1; TRBD1 is a possible D gene (6 bases). The germline V gene encodes CDR1 SGHRS and CDR2 YFSETQ. The CDR3 runs to 17 residues. The CDR3 DNA reads TGCGCCAGCAGCGGGATCCCCGGGACAAGCTCCTACAGTGAGCAGTTCTTC. Amino acids: CASSGIPGTSSYSEQFF.

This clonotype appeared many times. The CDR3 is CASSYGLAGREQYF. The CDR3 bases are TGTGCCAGCAGTTACGGACTAGCGGGGCGGGAGCAGTACTTC. The chain employs TRBV6-5 and TRBJ2-7, with 12 nucleotides matching TRBD2. V was pared by 2 bases and J by 7 bases, with 3 bases of the junction left unmatched. Germline assignment: CDR1 MNHEY and CDR2 SVGAGI. The length of the CDR3 is 14 residues.

This clonotype occurred many times. V and J are TRBV7-8 and TRBJ1-4; D ambiguous. CDR1 and CDR2 (germline): SGHVS, FQNEAQ. The CDR3 has 13 amino acids. The germline V and J ends were trimmed by 1 base and 8 bases, with 8 bases remaining between them. CDR3 residues: CASSLEWREKLFF. The CDR3 DNA sequence: TGTGCCAGCAGCTTAGAGTGGCGGGAAAAACTGTTTTTT. Based on the CDR3 plus reference TRBV7-8 and TRBJ1-4, the full variable domain is GAGVSQSPRYKVAKRGQDVALRCDPISGHVSLFWYQQALGQGPEFLTYFQNEAQLDKSGLPSDRFFAERPEGSVSTLKIQRTQQEDSAVYLCASSLEWREKLFFGSGTQLSVL.

This clonotype came up many times. The gene calls are TRBV28 and TRBJ2-1; the match to TRBD1 covers 8 bases. Trimming took 6 bases from V and 7 from J; bases not matched to a gene: 5. CDR3 size: 13 residues. From germline, CDR1 is MDHEN and CDR2 SYDVKM. CDR3 residues: CASRDRARNEQFF. The CDR3 nucleotides are TGTGCCAGCAGGGACAGGGCACGGAATGAGCAGTTCTTC.

This clonotype was seen at least ten times. CDR3 region: CASSLSVQLQETQYF. The CDR3 nucleotides read TGTGCCAGCAGTTTAAGTGTCCAATTGCAAGAGACCCAGTACTTC. The chain recombines TRBV27 with TRBJ2-5; D is undetermined. The CDR3 runs 15 residues. The germline gives CDR1 MNHEY, CDR2 SMNVEV (reference sequence). Trimming took 2 bases from V and 2 from J, leaving 12 bases between them.

The chain links TRBV12-3 or TRBV12-4 to TRBJ2-2, with D possibly called TRBD1 or TRBD2 (6 bases each). V lost 4 bases and J 5 bases, leaving 11 bases between the germline ends. The CDR3 length is 14 residues. The CDR3 protein is CASSSGAVTGELFF. Written as DNA, the CDR3 is TGTGCCAGCAGTTCGGGGGCTGTGACCGGGGAGCTGTTTTTT.